The clone carrying this T cell receptor beta chain was counted a few times. The target antigen is unknown. The sample is drawn from a study of T-cell memory formation after mild COVID-19. Overall study results and limits: Among contracting clones, CD4+ were mainly CM/EM and CD8+ enriched in EMRA. Some responding clones appeared in pre-infection memory, suggesting cross-reactive memory joined.

The CDR3 runs to 15 residues. Trimming cost V 4 bases and J 1 base; bases outside gene matches: 5. Germline-derived CDR1 and CDR2 are SEHNR and FQNEAQ (reference sequence). TCRdb independently ran MiXCR on the 5' RACE reads; one entry per CDR3 protein. The repertoire holds fewer than 60,000 distinct CDR3 sequences, 12% seen once, with almost 25% in the top ten. This receptor was obtained from a man between 18 and 29 years old who had mild COVID-19 (a few samples of this study predate the infection). Cell type and time point are not known. J is TRBJ1-1 and V is TRBV7-9, with 8 bases identical to TRBD1. The sample consisted of PBMCs or a T cell subset sorted from them (not recorded which). The CDR3 sequence is CASSWTGRGNTEAFF. For the CDR3, the DNA is TGTGCCAGCAGCTGGACAGGGAGGGGGAACACTGAAGCTTTCTTT.